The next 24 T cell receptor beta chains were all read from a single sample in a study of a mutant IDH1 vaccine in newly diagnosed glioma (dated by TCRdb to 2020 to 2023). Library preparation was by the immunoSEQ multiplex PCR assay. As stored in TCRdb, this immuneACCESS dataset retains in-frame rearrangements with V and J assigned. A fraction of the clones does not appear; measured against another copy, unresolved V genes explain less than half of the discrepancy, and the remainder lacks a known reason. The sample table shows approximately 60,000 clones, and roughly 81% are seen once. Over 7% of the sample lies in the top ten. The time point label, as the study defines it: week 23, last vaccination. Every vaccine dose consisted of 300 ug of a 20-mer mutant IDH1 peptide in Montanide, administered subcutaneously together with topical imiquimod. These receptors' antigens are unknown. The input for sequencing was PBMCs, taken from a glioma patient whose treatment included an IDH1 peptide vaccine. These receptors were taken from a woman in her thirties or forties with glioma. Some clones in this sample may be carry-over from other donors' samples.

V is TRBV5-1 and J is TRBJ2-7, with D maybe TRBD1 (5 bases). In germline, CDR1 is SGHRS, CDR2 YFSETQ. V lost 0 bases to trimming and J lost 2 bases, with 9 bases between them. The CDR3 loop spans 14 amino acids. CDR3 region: CASSLEGPPYEQYF. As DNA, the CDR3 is TGCGCCAGCAGCTTGGAGGGGCCTCCCTACGAGCAGTACTTC.

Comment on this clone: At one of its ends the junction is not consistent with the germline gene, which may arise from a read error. CDR3 nucleotides: TGTGCCAGCTTACCACCCTCAAACACAGATACGCAGTATTTT. This sequence encodes CASLPPSNTDTQYF. V gene TRBV18 combines with J gene TRBJ2-3; D is undetermined. This CDR3 has 14 residues. Germline V gives CDR1 KGHSH, CDR2 LQKENI.

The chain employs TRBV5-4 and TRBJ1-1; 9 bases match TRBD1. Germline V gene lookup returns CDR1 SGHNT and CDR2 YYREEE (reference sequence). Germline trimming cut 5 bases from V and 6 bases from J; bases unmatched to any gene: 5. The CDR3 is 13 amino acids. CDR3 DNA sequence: TGTGCCAGCAGTCGGGGACAGGGCCCTGAAGCTTTCTTT. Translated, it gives CASSRGQGPEAFF. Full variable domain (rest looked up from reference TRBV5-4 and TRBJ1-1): ETGVTQSPTHLIKTRGQQVTLRCSSQSGHNTVSWYQQALGQGPQFIFQYYREEENGRGNFPPRFSGLQFPNYSSELNVNALELDDSALYLCASSRGQGPEAFFGQGTRLTVV.

This CDR3 reads CSVEQRSPYEQYF. CDR3 bases: TGCAGCGTTGAACAAAGAAGCCCCTACGAGCAGTACTTC. The chain joins TRBV29-1 to TRBJ2-7; D gene ambiguous. CDR1 and CDR2 (germline): SQVTM, ANQGSEA. The ends were cut back, 2 bases at V and 2 bases at J, with 10 bases in the middle. This CDR3 has 13 amino acids.

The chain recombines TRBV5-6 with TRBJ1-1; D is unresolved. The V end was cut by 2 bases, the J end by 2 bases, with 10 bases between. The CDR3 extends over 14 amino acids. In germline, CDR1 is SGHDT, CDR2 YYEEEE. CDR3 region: CASSFLTVNTEAFF. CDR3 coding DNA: TGTGCCAGCAGCTTCCTCACGGTCAACACTGAAGCTTTCTTT.

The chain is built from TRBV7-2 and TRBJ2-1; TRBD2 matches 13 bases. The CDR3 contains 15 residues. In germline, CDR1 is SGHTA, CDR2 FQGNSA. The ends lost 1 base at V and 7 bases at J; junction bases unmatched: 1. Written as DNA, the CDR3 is TGTGCCAGCAGCTTAGGGGGACTAGCGGGGAATGAGCAGTTCTTC. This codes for CASSLGGLAGNEQFF.

This CDR3 is CASSPRPAGTEAFF. The DNA for the CDR3 is TGCGCCAGCAGCCCCAGGCCGGCTGGCACTGAAGCTTTCTTT. V gene TRBV5-1 combines with J gene TRBJ1-1, with unresolved D. The germline V gene encodes CDR1 SGHRS and CDR2 YFSETQ. The CDR3 spans 14 residues. V was trimmed by 4 bases and J by 4 bases, leaving 14 bases between them.

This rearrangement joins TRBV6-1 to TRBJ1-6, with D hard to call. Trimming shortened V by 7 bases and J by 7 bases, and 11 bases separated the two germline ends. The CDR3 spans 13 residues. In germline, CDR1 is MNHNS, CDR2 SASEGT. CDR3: CASKEGPNSPLHF. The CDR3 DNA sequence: TGTGCCAGCAAGGAAGGGCCCAATTCACCCCTCCACTTT.

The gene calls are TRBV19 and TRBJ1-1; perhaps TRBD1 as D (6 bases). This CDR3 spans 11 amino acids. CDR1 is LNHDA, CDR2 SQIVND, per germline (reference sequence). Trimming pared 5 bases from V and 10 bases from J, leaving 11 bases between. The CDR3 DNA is TGTGCCAGTAGTTGGGGACACCTAGCTTTCTTT. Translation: CASSWGHLAFF.

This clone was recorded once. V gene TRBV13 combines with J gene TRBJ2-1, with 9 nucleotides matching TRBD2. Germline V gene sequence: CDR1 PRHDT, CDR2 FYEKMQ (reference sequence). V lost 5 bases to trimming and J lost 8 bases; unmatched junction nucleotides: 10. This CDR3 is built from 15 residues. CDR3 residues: CASSPSAGGPDEQFF. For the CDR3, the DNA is TGTGCCAGCAGCCCCTCTGCGGGGGGGCCCGATGAGCAGTTCTTC.

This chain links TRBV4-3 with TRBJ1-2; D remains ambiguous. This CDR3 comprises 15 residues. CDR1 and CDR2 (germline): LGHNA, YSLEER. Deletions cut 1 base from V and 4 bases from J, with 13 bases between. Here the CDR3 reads CASSQGGGGGYGYTF. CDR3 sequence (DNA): TGCGCCAGCAGCCAAGGAGGCGGCGGAGGCTATGGCTACACCTTC.

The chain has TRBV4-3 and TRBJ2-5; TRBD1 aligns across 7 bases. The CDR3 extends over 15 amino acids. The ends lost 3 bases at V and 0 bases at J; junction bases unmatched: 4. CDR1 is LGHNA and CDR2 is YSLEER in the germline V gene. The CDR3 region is CASSHSQGYQETQYF. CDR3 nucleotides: TGCGCCAGCAGCCACTCACAGGGGTACCAAGAGACCCAGTACTTC.

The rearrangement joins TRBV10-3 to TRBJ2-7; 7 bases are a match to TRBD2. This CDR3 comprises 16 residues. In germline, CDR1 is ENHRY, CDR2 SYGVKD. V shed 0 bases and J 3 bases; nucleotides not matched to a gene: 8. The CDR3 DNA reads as TGTGCCATCAGTGAGTCTGGAAACGGGAGGAACTACGAGCAGTACTTC. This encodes CAISESGNGRNYEQYF.

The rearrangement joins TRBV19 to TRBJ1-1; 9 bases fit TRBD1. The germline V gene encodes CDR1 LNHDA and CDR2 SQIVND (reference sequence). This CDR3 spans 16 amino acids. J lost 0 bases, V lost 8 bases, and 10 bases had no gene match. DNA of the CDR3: TGTGCCAGTCGGACAGGGGCCGGGGGGCTGAACACTGAAGCTTTCTTT. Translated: CASRTGAGGLNTEAFF.

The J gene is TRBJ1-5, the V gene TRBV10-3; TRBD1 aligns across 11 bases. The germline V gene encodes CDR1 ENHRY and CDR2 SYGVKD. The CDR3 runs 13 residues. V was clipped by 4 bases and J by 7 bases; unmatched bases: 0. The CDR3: CAISGDRGQPQHF. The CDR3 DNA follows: TGTGCCATCAGTGGGGACAGGGGGCAGCCCCAGCATTTT.

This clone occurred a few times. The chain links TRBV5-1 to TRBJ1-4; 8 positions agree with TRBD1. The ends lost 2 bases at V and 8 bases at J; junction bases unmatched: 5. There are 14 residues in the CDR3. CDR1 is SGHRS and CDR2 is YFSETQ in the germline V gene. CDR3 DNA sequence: TGCGCCAGCAGCTTCGGACAGGGAGAGGAAAAACTGTTTTTT. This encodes CASSFGQGEEKLFF.

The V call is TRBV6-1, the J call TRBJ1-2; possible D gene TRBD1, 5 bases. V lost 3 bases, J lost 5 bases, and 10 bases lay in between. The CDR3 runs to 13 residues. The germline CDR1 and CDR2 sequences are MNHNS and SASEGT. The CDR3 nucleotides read TGTGCCAGCAGTGACAGGGAGGGTTATGGCTACACCTTC. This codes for CASSDREGYGYTF.

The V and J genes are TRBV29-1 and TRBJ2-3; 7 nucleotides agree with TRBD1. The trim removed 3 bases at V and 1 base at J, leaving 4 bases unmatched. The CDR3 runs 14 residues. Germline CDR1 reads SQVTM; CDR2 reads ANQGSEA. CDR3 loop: CSVDVRGRTDTQYF. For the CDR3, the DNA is TGCAGCGTTGACGTTAGGGGGCGCACAGATACGCAGTATTTT.

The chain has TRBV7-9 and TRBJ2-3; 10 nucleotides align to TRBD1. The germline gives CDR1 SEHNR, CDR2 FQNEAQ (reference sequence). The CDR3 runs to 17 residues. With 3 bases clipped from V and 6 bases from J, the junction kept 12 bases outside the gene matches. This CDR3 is CASSFSGTGARTDTQYF. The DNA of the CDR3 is TGTGCCAGCAGCTTCTCCGGGACAGGGGCACGTACTGATACGCAGTATTTT.

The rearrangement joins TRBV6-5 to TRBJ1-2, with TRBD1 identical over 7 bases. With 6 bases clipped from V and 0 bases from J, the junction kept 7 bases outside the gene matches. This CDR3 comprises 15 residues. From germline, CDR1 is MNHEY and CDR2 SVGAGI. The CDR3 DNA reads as TGTGCCAGCAGCTCCGGGACAGTTACTAACTATGGCTACACCTTC. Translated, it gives CASSSGTVTNYGYTF.

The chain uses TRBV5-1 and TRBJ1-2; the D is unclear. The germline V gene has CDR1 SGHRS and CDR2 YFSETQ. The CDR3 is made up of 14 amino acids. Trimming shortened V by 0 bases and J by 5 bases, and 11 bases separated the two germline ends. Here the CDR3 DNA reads TGCGCCAGCAGCTTGGCCGGGAATGGGTATGGCTACACCTTC. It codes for CASSLAGNGYGYTF.

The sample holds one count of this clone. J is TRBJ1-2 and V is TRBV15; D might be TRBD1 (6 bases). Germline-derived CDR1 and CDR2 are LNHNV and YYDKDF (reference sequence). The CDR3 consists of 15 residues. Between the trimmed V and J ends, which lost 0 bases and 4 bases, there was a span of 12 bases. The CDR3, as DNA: TGTGCCACCAGCAGAGATCGGACAGTCTTCTATGGCTACACCTTC. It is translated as CATSRDRTVFYGYTF.

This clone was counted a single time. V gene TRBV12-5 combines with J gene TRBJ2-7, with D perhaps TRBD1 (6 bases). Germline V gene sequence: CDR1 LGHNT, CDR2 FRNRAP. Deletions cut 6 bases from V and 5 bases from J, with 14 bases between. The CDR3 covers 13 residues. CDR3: CASGPGTWHEQYF. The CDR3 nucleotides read TGTGCTAGTGGCCCAGGGACATGGCACGAGCAGTACTTC.

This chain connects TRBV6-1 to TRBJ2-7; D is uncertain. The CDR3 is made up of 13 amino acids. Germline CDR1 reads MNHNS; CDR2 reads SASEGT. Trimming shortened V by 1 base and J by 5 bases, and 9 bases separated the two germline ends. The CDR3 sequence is CASSEGDIHEQYF. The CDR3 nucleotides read TGTGCCAGCAGTGAAGGGGATATCCACGAGCAGTACTTC.